The 30 T cell receptor beta chains below were found in one sample sequenced in a study of cytomegalovirus exposure and HLA in healthy donors. PCR was performed using 60 Vbeta and 13 Jbeta primers. Using immunoSEQ multiplex PCR, the repertoire was profiled, and TCRdb retains in-frame clones only, with some absent. This sample's clone table lists around 40,000 clones. Sample: PBMCs. These receptors all come from a man in his thirties or forties in good health and CMV-seronegative.

The J gene is TRBJ1-1, the V gene TRBV29-1; 10 nucleotides line up with TRBD1. Looked up from germline, CDR1 is SQVTM and CDR2 is ANQGSEA. V was clipped by 7 bases and J by 8 bases; unmatched bases: 4. The CDR3 runs to 11 residues. Here the CDR3 DNA reads TGCAGCGCCTTGACAGGGGGCGAAGCTTTCTTT. This gives the protein CSALTGGEAFF.

As regards this clone: The germline gene is not matched at one end of the junction; a read error may be the cause. The CDR3 coding sequence is TGTGCCAGCAGCCTTAGGACAGGGAGCTCCGACAATGAGCAGTTCTTC. Encoded protein: CASSLRTGSSDNEQFF. This chain links TRBV4-2 with TRBJ2-1, with TRBD1 matching 8 bases. Germline V gene sequence: CDR1 LGHNA, CDR2 YNFKEQ. The CDR3 loop spans 16 amino acids.

The J gene is TRBJ2-2, the V gene TRBV19; maybe TRBD2 (6 bases). The germline V gene encodes CDR1 LNHDA and CDR2 SQIVND (reference sequence). Trimming cost V 7 bases and J 6 bases, with 12 bases left between them. CDR3 length: 13 amino acids. The CDR3 is CASTRWGAGELFF. The DNA for the CDR3 is TGTGCCAGTACAAGATGGGGGGCCGGGGAGCTGTTTTTT.

This chain connects TRBV7-2 to TRBJ2-6; D is possibly TRBD1 (6 bases). With 5 bases removed from V and 1 base from J, the gap between germline ends came to 15 bases. The CDR3 consists of 17 residues. The V gene's germline CDR1 is SGHTA and CDR2 FQGNSA. The CDR3 reads CASSVQGGGSGANVLTF. The CDR3 coding sequence is TGTGCCAGCAGCGTACAGGGTGGGGGTTCTGGGGCCAACGTCCTGACTTTC.

The J gene is TRBJ2-3, the V gene TRBV9; possible D gene TRBD1, 6 bases. Germline CDR1 is SGDLS and CDR2 is YYNGEE. The CDR3 is 19 amino acids. Deletions cut 0 bases from V and 1 base from J, with 21 bases between. The CDR3 reads CASSVEDWGPGAGTDTQYF. The CDR3, as DNA: TGTGCCAGCAGCGTAGAAGATTGGGGGCCAGGGGCTGGCACAGATACGCAGTATTTT.

In DNA, the CDR3 is TGTGCCAGCTCACCTCCCGGGACAGGGGGCTACGAGCAGTACTTC. It encodes CASSPPGTGGYEQYF. V usage is TRBV18 and J usage is TRBJ2-7; 11 bases match TRBD1. Trimming removed 3 bases from V and 3 bases from J; junction bases left unmatched: 4. In germline, CDR1 is KGHSH, CDR2 LQKENI. This CDR3 has 15 residues.

The chain carries TRBV5-6 and TRBJ1-6; weak D call: TRBD1 (5 bases). In germline, CDR1 is SGHDT, CDR2 YYEEEE. V dropped 2 bases and J dropped 5 bases, with 11 bases sitting between them. The CDR3 runs 15 residues. CDR3 DNA sequence: TGTGCCAGCAGCTTACCGCAGGGAAATAATTCACCCCTCCACTTT. It yields the protein CASSLPQGNNSPLHF.

This chain joins TRBV4-3 and TRBJ2-1, with 7 positions matching TRBD2. CDR1 and CDR2 (germline): LGHNA, YSLEER. After removal of 0 bases from V and 4 bases from J, the junction contained 12 bases not matched to a gene. CDR3 length: 18 residues. The CDR3 sequence is CASSQDWGLLAAYNEQFF. In nucleotides, the CDR3 is TGCGCCAGCAGCCAAGACTGGGGACTACTAGCCGCTTACAATGAGCAGTTCTTC.

The chain recombines TRBV29-1 with TRBJ2-5, with D tentatively TRBD2 (6 bases). CDR1 is SQVTM, CDR2 ANQGSEA, per germline. This CDR3 region has 13 residues. DNA of the CDR3: TGCGGATCCCTTGAGGGAGGCGGGGAGACCCAGTACTTC. Residues: CGSLEGGGETQYF.

The V call is TRBV5-1, the J call TRBJ2-4; D gene ambiguous. V lost 3 bases and J lost 8, with 15 bases in between. The germline CDR1 and CDR2 sequences are SGHRS and YFSETQ. The CDR3 spans 14 residues. In nucleotides, the CDR3 is TGCGCCAGCAGCTCAGAACGAGGAAGCTACATTCAGTACTTC. Protein: CASSSERGSYIQYF.

This chain links TRBV6-5 with TRBJ1-2; possible D gene TRBD1, 5 bases. V was clipped by 5 bases and J by 7 bases, with 14 bases between them. This CDR3 has 13 residues. Germline loops: CDR1 MNHEY, CDR2 SVGAGI. The CDR3 DNA is TGTGCCAGCAGTGGGGCCCATCCTAGTGGCTACACCTTC. It is translated as CASSGAHPSGYTF.

This chain connects TRBV4-2 to TRBJ1-4; 7 nucleotides align to TRBD1. Germline V gene lookup returns CDR1 LGHNA and CDR2 YNFKEQ. The ends lost 1 base at V and 4 bases at J; junction bases unmatched: 6. CDR3 length equals 16 residues. This CDR3 reads CASSQGGNRGNEKLFF. In nucleotides, the CDR3 is TGTGCCAGCAGCCAAGGGGGGAACAGGGGTAATGAAAAACTGTTTTTT.

The rearrangement uses TRBV23-1 and TRBJ1-4, with a weak D call TRBD1 (6 bases). TRBV23-1 is flagged as an ORF with uncertain function. The ends were cut back, 1 base at V and 7 bases at J, with 10 bases in the middle. This CDR3 has 14 amino acids. The chain's CDR3 is CASSQFRTVEKLFF. Here the CDR3 DNA reads TGCGCCAGCAGTCAATTTAGGACAGTTGAAAAACTGTTTTTT.

The rearrangement links TRBV19 to TRBJ2-7; 13 bases fit TRBD2. The J segment lost 4 bases and the V segment lost 4 bases, leaving 1 base of the junction unmatched. CDR3 length: 14 amino acids. CDR1 is LNHDA and CDR2 is SQIVND in the germline V gene (reference sequence). This CDR3 reads CASSRGLAGYEQYF. The CDR3 DNA sequence: TGTGCCAGTAGTAGGGGACTAGCGGGATACGAGCAGTACTTC.

The chain joins TRBV4-2 to TRBJ2-1; 7 positions match TRBD1. This CDR3 region has 13 residues. V gave up 4 bases and J gave up 4 bases; unmatched junction bases: 1. Germline CDR1 and CDR2: LGHNA and YNFKEQ. In DNA, the CDR3 is TGTGCCAGCAGCCGGGGACAGTACAATGAGCAGTTCTTC. It yields the protein CASSRGQYNEQFF.

The chain links TRBV4-1 to TRBJ1-4, with D possibly being TRBD1 (6 bases). CDR1 is MGHRA and CDR2 is YSYEKL in the germline V gene. Trimming removed 0 bases at V and 1 base at J, with 15 bases between. The CDR3 extends over 18 amino acids. The CDR3, as DNA: TGCGCCAGCAGCCAAGATCCTTGGGGGCAAGAAACTAATGAAAAACTGTTTTTT. Residues: CASSQDPWGQETNEKLFF.

V usage is TRBV4-3 and J usage is TRBJ2-7, with 8 bases aligning to TRBD1. The CDR3 is made up of 14 amino acids. V gave up 4 bases and J gave up 6 bases; unmatched junction bases: 8. CDR1 and CDR2 (germline): LGHNA, YSLEER. The CDR3 protein is CASSLDRVQSEQYF. Here the CDR3 DNA reads TGCGCCAGCAGCCTGGACAGGGTGCAGAGCGAGCAGTACTTC.

CDR3 in DNA: TGTGCCAGCAGTACTAGCGGGAGGGCCTACGAGCAGTACTTC. It is translated as CASSTSGRAYEQYF. The chain uses TRBV6-5 and TRBJ2-7, with 13 bases lining up with TRBD2. The CDR3 has 14 residues. The germline V gene has CDR1 MNHEY and CDR2 SVGAGI. The J segment lost 2 bases and the V segment lost 5 bases, leaving 0 bases of the junction unmatched.

The chain combines TRBV11-2 with TRBJ2-7; 7 bases agree with TRBD2. Germline-derived CDR1 and CDR2 are SGHAT and FQNNGV. The CDR3 runs 15 residues. V gave up 2 bases and J gave up 0 bases; unmatched junction bases: 4. The CDR3 region has the DNA TGTGCCAGCAGCTTACGCGGGAGTCGCTCCTACGAGCAGTACTTC. Its translation is CASSLRGSRSYEQYF.

The chain employs TRBV29-1 and TRBJ2-5, with a tentative D call TRBD2 (6 bases). The CDR3 runs to 16 residues. Germline loops: CDR1 SQVTM, CDR2 ANQGSEA. With 4 bases removed from V and 0 bases from J, the gap between germline ends came to 18 bases. In DNA, the CDR3 is TGCAGCGTTGTTCCCCAGATCCGGACTAACCAAGAGACCCAGTACTTC. The encoded protein is CSVVPQIRTNQETQYF.

This chain connects TRBV19 to TRBJ1-2; 9 nucleotides match TRBD1. V lost 3 bases and J lost 5; bases outside the gene matches: 4. Germline V gene lookup returns CDR1 LNHDA and CDR2 SQIVND (reference sequence). This CDR3 spans 14 amino acids. Here the CDR3 DNA reads TGTGCCAGTAGTATGCTAGGGACAGGGTATGGCTACACCTTC. This codes for CASSMLGTGYGYTF.

The chain is built from TRBV4-1 and TRBJ2-5; TRBD2 matches 10 bases. The length of the CDR3 is 17 residues. CDR1 and CDR2 from the germline V gene are MGHRA and YSYEKL. Germline trimming cut 3 bases from V and 4 bases from J; bases unmatched to any gene: 11. The CDR3 sequence: CASSQAHSGRASETQYF. The DNA of the CDR3 is TGCGCCAGCAGCCAGGCTCACAGCGGGAGGGCCTCAGAGACCCAGTACTTC.

The chain combines TRBV7-9 with TRBJ1-4, with 10 bases that match TRBD1. This CDR3 region has 15 residues. The germline V gene has CDR1 SEHNR and CDR2 FQNEAQ (reference sequence). V was pared by 5 bases and J by 8 bases, with 8 bases of the junction left unmatched. CDR3 sequence reads: CASSAGTGEGEKLFF. For the CDR3, the DNA is TGTGCCAGCAGCGCGGGGACAGGGGAGGGAGAAAAACTGTTTTTT.

The chain joins TRBV19 to TRBJ2-7; 11 nucleotides align to TRBD2. CDR1 and CDR2 from the germline V gene are LNHDA and SQIVND (reference sequence). This CDR3 comprises 15 residues. Trimming cost V 3 bases and J 2 bases; bases outside gene matches: 3. CDR3: CASSILAGGTYEQYF. CDR3 nucleotide sequence: TGTGCCAGTAGTATCCTAGCGGGAGGCACCTACGAGCAGTACTTC.

The CDR3 DNA follows: TGCGCCAGCAGCCACCCCGCCACCCGGCTAGCGGACAATGAGCAGTTCTTC. Protein product: CASSHPATRLADNEQFF. The rearrangement links TRBV4-1 to TRBJ2-1; 7 positions agree with TRBD2. Germline V gives CDR1 MGHRA, CDR2 YSYEKL. With V trimmed by 3 bases and J by 5 bases, 13 bases remained unmatched. This CDR3 region has 17 residues.

The chain has TRBV28 and TRBJ1-4; D unclear. The CDR3 is 11 amino acids. Trimming removed 5 bases at V and 8 bases at J, with 6 bases between. The V gene's germline CDR1 is MDHEN and CDR2 SYDVKM. CDR3 DNA sequence: TGTGCCAGCAGTGCGCTCGAAAAACTGTTTTTT. It translates to CASSALEKLFF. The full variable domain, its missing parts supplied by reference TRBV28 and TRBJ1-4, is DVKVTQSSRYLVKRTGEKVFLECVQDMDHENMFWYRQDPGLGLRLIYFSYDVKMKEKGDIPEGYSVSREKKERFSLILESASTNQTSMYLCASSALEKLFFGSGTQLSVL.

The chain is built from TRBV18 and TRBJ2-7; 8 bases fit TRBD2. CDR3 size: 14 residues. Unmatched junction bases numbered 3, after V lost 2 bases and J lost 3 bases. The germline V gene encodes CDR1 KGHSH and CDR2 LQKENI. Here the CDR3 reads CASSPGRGGYEQYF. DNA for the CDR3: TGTGCCAGCTCACCAGGCCGGGGGGGCTACGAGCAGTACTTC.

The V gene is TRBV6-1, the J gene TRBJ2-1; 9 bases fit TRBD1. CDR3 length: 17 amino acids. The trim removed 3 bases at V and 2 bases at J, leaving 8 bases unmatched. The germline V gene has CDR1 MNHNS and CDR2 SASEGT. The CDR3: CASSDSWTGDPYNEQFF. The CDR3 coding sequence is TGTGCCAGCAGTGATAGTTGGACAGGGGACCCCTACAATGAGCAGTTCTTC.

The chain joins TRBV5-1 to TRBJ2-7, with a weak D call TRBD1 (6 bases). The V gene's germline CDR1 is SGHRS and CDR2 YFSETQ. There are 16 residues in the CDR3. V was trimmed by 4 bases and J by 0 bases, leaving 17 bases between them. The CDR3 DNA is TGCGCCAGCAGCCAGAAACAGGGAGTCCCCTCCTACGAGCAGTACTTC. The encoded protein is CASSQKQGVPSYEQYF.

The CDR3 loop is CASSLGREVEETQYF. Written as DNA, the CDR3 is TGTGCCAGCAGCTTAGGGAGGGAGGTTGAAGAGACCCAGTACTTC. The chain is built from TRBV11-3 and TRBJ2-5; TRBD2 is a possible D gene (6 bases). CDR1 is SGHNT, CDR2 YENEEA, per germline. This CDR3 has 15 amino acids. V was cut by 1 base and J by 3 bases, with 12 bases left in between.